This T cell receptor (beta chain) was captured by sequencing in a study of Ad26.COV2.S vaccination and SARS-CoV-2 variants. CDR3 size: 13 residues. V dropped 7 bases and J dropped 1 base, with 11 bases sitting between them. CDR1 and CDR2 (germline): SGHRS, YFSETQ. Treatment: 19 received Ad26.COV2.S at low or high dose, single or two shots; 5 received placebo; per-sample allocation not given. On day 63 after the first injection, vaccine and placebo recipients gave samples. Details on this clone: Other DNA sequences within the sample encode an identical CDR3.

Measured with immunoSEQ multiplex PCR; TCRdb has only the in-frame clones, and not every one. This table holds about 400,000 clones, 70% to 90% found once. This sequence originates from a person between 18 and 65 years old who received the Ad26.COV2.S COVID-19 vaccine or a placebo. The starting material was peripheral blood, obtained in a trial of Ad26.COV2.S vaccine versus placebo. The chain recombines TRBV5-1 with TRBJ1-2; tentatively, D is TRBD1 (6 bases). The CDR3: CASSPDSNYGYTF. CDR3 DNA sequence: TGCGCCAGCTCCCCGGACAGTAACTATGGCTACACCTTC.